This record concerns one TCR beta chain sequence. Produced via immunoSEQ multiplex PCR; TCRdb's table is partial and in-frame only. The sample yields 150,000 to 200,000 clones, roughly 87% seen once. The data originate from a study of blood T cell repertoires in COVID-19. The sequenced sample consisted of PBMCs or T cells enriched from blood (not recorded which). This receptor was obtained from a woman aged 40 to 55 with acute COVID-19.

The CDR3 bases are TGTGCCAGCAGTTCTTTCTACGAGCAGTACTTC. Translated, it gives CASSSFYEQYF. V is TRBV6-5 and J is TRBJ2-7; D is ambiguous. V lost 4 bases and J lost 3, with 4 bases in between. The CDR3 runs to 11 residues. CDR1 and CDR2 (germline): MNHEY, SVGAGI.